This T cell receptor (beta chain) emerged from a study of vaccination effects on CD4 cells after COVID-19. Remarks on this clone: What it binds is not known.

Before sequencing, viral peptide pools were used by the ViraFEST assay to expand antigen-specific CD4+ T cells. Isolating CD4+ T cells followed 9 to 10 days of culture. V lost 1 base to trimming and J lost 6 bases, with 9 bases between them. Germline assignment: CDR1 LGHDT and CDR2 YNNKEL (reference sequence). This CDR3 contains 13 residues. Study findings and constraints: Relatively few convalescent patients took part in the study, which had no early post-infection timepoints.

This table comes from immunoSEQ multiplex PCR, and its TCRdb copy is limited to in-frame clones, with some not included. The table lists 50,000 to 75,000 clones, roughly 76% of them singletons, with about 2.5% in the top ten. The sequence derives from a human donor who received a COVID-19 vaccine. Here the sequenced sample was CD4+ T cells from PBMCs cultured with HCoV-229E spike peptides, taken before COVID-19 vaccination. This chain connects TRBV3-1 (or the pseudogene TRBV3-2) to TRBJ1-1, with TRBD1 as a possible D gene (5 bases). The CDR3 spells CASSQVGPPEAFF. CDR3 nucleotides: TGTGCCAGCAGCCAAGTGGGACCTCCTGAAGCTTTCTTT.